This T cell receptor (beta chain) was retrieved from a study of T cells and copy number aberrations in small-cell lung cancer. Libraries were prepared by immunoSEQ multiplex PCR; TCRdb keeps only in-frame clonotypes and omits some of them. Among about 8,200 clones, roughly 80% were seen once, and the ten largest hold roughly 4.5%. The table lists this clone with a count of one. Its specificity is unknown. V dropped 5 bases and J dropped 2 bases, with 6 bases sitting between them. Germline CDR1 is MGHRA and CDR2 is YSYEKL. The CDR3 sequence is 12 residues long. Study outcomes and limitations: All specimens were formalin-fixed paraffin-embedded tissue, which is known to introduce sequencing artifacts.

The clonotype comes from a woman aged 45 to 65 with small cell lung cancer. This rearrangement joins TRBV4-1 to TRBJ1-1; D gene ambiguous. The sequenced material came from normal tissue next to the tumor. The CDR3: CASSYHNTEAFF. The CDR3 DNA reads as TGCGCCAGCAGCTACCACAACACTGAAGCTTTCTTT.